The 14 T cell receptor beta chains listed next were all sequenced from one sample in a study of T cells in Graves' hyperthyroidism and ophthalmopathy. Authors of the study amplified TCR beta CDR3 regions from RNA transcripts. The HTBI primer set drove a first-round RT-PCR of the TCR CDR3. One entry per CDR3 protein results from TCRdb running MiXCR on the multiplex PCR reads. The data hold about 400,000 distinct CDR3 sequences, with approximately 14% observed a single time. The material sequenced was blood. These receptors came from a woman in her sixties or seventies with Graves' ophthalmopathy.

A note on this clonotype: Here the CDR3 omits its conserved ending phenylalanine or tryptophan, so a read error is the likely source. The J gene is TRBJ2-5, the V gene TRBV2, with 7 bases aligning to TRBD1. J lost 3 bases, V lost 6 bases, and 7 bases had no gene match. Germline V CDR1 and CDR2: SNHLY, FYNNEI. CDR3 length: 14 amino acids. CDR3 protein: CASRSDRVEETQYL. DNA for the CDR3: TGTGCCAGCAGATCCGACAGGGTCGAAGAGACCCAGTACCTC.

V and J are TRBV7-3 and TRBJ2-7; 9 bases match TRBD1. Germline assignment: CDR1 SGHTA and CDR2 FQGTGA. CDR3 length: 15 amino acids. V was clipped by 5 bases and J by 4 bases; unmatched bases: 9. The CDR3 bases are TGTGCCAGCAGCCCCGGGGGACAGGGAGTGTACGAGCAGTACTTC. It encodes CASSPGGQGVYEQYF. Supplemented by reference TRBV7-3 and TRBJ2-7, the full variable domain reads GAGVSQTPSNKVTEKGKYVELRCDPISGHTALYWYRQSLGQGPEFLIYFQGTGAADDSGLPNDRFFAVRPEGSVSTLKIQRTERGDSAVYLCASSPGGQGVYEQYFGPGTRLTVT.

This clonotype showed up many times. The genes are TRBV6-1 and TRBJ1-5; D is unresolved. Germline CDR1 MNHNS, CDR2 SASEGT. The CDR3 totals 14 residues. Deletions cut 9 bases from V and 2 bases from J, with 14 bases between. CDR3 in amino acids: CASSRGDGNQPQHF. The CDR3 coding sequence is TGTGCCAGTTCTCGGGGAGATGGCAATCAGCCCCAGCATTTT.

The gene calls are TRBV7-9 and TRBJ2-5, with TRBD2 matching over 9 bases. V shed 2 bases and J 3 bases; nucleotides not matched to a gene: 4. This CDR3 comprises 15 residues. The germline CDR1 and CDR2 sequences are SEHNR and FQNEAQ (reference sequence). CDR3 sequence reads: CASSLPSGKEETQYF. CDR3 sequence (DNA): TGTGCCAGCAGCTTACCTAGCGGGAAGGAAGAGACCCAGTACTTC. Combining the CDR3 with reference TRBV7-9 and TRBJ2-5 gives the whole variable domain DTGVSQNPRHKITKRGQNVTFRCDPISEHNRLYWYRQTLGQGPEFLTYFQNEAQLEKSRLLSDRFSAERPKGSFSTLEIQRTEQGDSAMYLCASSLPSGKEETQYFGPGTRLLVL.

The sample holds many counts of this clonotype. The rearrangement links TRBV20-1 to TRBJ1-1; no definite D call. V shed 0 bases and J shed 1 base, with 9 bases lying between them. The germline V gene has CDR1 DFQATT and CDR2 SNEGSKA (reference sequence). This CDR3 is 14 amino acids long. CDR3 residues: CSARDSGWNTEAFF. DNA for the CDR3: TGCAGTGCTAGAGATAGCGGTTGGAACACTGAAGCTTTCTTT.

The chain joins TRBV19 to TRBJ1-2, with D hard to call. Deletions cut 6 bases from V and 7 bases from J, with 12 bases between. There are 12 residues in the CDR3. Germline-derived CDR1 and CDR2 are LNHDA and SQIVND (reference sequence). The CDR3 here is CASRFEKGGYTF. CDR3 DNA sequence: TGTGCCAGTAGATTTGAGAAAGGTGGCTACACCTTC. Full variable domain (remainder filled in from reference TRBV19 and TRBJ1-2): DGGITQSPKYLFRKEGQNVTLSCEQNLNHDAMYWYRQDPGQGLRLIYYSQIVNDFQKGDIAEGYSVSREKKESFPLTVTSAQKNPTAFYLCASRFEKGGYTFGSGTRLTVV.

This clonotype came up a few times. The chain carries TRBV7-2 and TRBJ2-4; either TRBD1 or TRBD2 may fit D (5 bases each). CDR3 size: 15 residues. V was pared by 0 bases and J by 3 bases, with 9 bases between. Germline-derived CDR1 and CDR2 are SGHTA and FQGNSA. In DNA, the CDR3 is TGTGCCAGCAGCTTAGCCGGGGCGCGCAAAAACATTCAGTACTTC. Its translation is CASSLAGARKNIQYF.

The V gene is TRBV15, the J gene TRBJ2-2; 9 positions match TRBD2. The CDR3 length is 16 residues. The germline CDR1 and CDR2 sequences are LNHNV and YYDKDF (reference sequence). V gave up 5 bases and J gave up 1 base; unmatched junction bases: 5. The chain's CDR3 is CATSQETSGNTGELFF. The DNA of the CDR3 is TGTGCCACCAGCCAAGAGACTAGCGGGAACACCGGGGAGCTGTTTTTT.

A few counts support this clonotype. The gene calls are TRBV6-1 and TRBJ1-1; 7 bases map to TRBD1. Trimming took 6 bases from V and 6 from J; bases not matched to a gene: 4. Germline V gene sequence: CDR1 MNHNS, CDR2 SASEGT. The CDR3 spans 12 residues. The CDR3 loop reads CASSHDRAEAFF. For the CDR3, the DNA is TGTGCCAGCAGCCACGACAGGGCTGAAGCTTTCTTT.

This clonotype showed up many times. The chain carries TRBV5-5 and TRBJ2-5; 11 bases match TRBD2. This CDR3 has 15 residues. V was clipped by 4 bases and J by 3 bases; unmatched bases: 5. Germline CDR1 reads SGHKS; CDR2 reads YYEKEE (reference sequence). CDR3: CASSARLAGKETQYF. CDR3 nucleotide sequence: TGTGCCAGCAGCGCCCGACTAGCGGGAAAAGAGACCCAGTACTTC.

As regards this clonotype: A much larger clone sits a single nucleotide away, making a read error possible. The gene calls are TRBV15 and TRBJ2-5, with 7 bases that match TRBD1. The germline gives CDR1 LNHNV, CDR2 YYDKDF (reference sequence). CDR3 length: 16 amino acids. DNA of the CDR3: TGTGCCACCAGCACAGGACAGGAACCACGCCAAGAGACCCGGTACTTC. It codes for CATSTGQEPRQETRYF.

This clonotype was seen many times. This chain joins TRBV5-1 and TRBJ1-1, with TRBD1 identical over 7 bases. CDR1 and CDR2 (germline): SGHRS, YFSETQ. V was clipped by 4 bases and J by 1 base; unmatched bases: 4. This CDR3 has 14 amino acids. CDR3 region: CASSADRQNTEAFF. CDR3 DNA: TGCGCCAGCAGCGCGGACAGGCAGAACACTGAAGCTTTCTTT.

The chain combines TRBV29-1 with TRBJ2-1; TRBD1 is a possible D gene (5 bases). The CDR3 spans 12 residues. V was trimmed by 3 bases and J by 4 bases, leaving 7 bases between them. CDR1 SQVTM and CDR2 ANQGSEA come from the germline V gene. CDR3 region: CSVDQGYNEQFF. For the CDR3, the DNA is TGCAGCGTTGACCAGGGATACAATGAGCAGTTCTTC.

This clonotype was counted between two and nine times. J is TRBJ1-2 and V is TRBV5-6; a weak D match, TRBD1 (5 bases). Trimming cost V 6 bases and J 4 bases, with 25 bases left between them. The germline gives CDR1 SGHDT, CDR2 YYEEEE. This CDR3 comprises 17 residues. Here the CDR3 reads CASTLWGYSGEVYGYTF. The CDR3 region has the DNA TGTGCCAGCACCCTATGGGGGTATAGCGGAGAGGTCTATGGCTACACCTTC. Using reference TRBV5-6 and TRBJ1-2 for the parts outside the CDR3, the full variable domain is DAGVTQSPTHLIKTRGQQVTLRCSPKSGHDTVSWYQQALGQGPQFIFQYYEEEERQRGNFPDRFSGHQFPNYSSELNVNALLLGDSALYLCASTLWGYSGEVYGYTFGSGTRLTVV.